Only one count was recorded for the clone carrying this T cell receptor (beta chain). The repertoire was sequenced with immunoSEQ multiplex PCR; TCRdb's copy has only in-frame clones and lacks some. The sample holds around 250,000 clones, 86% seen once. CDR1 and CDR2 (germline): MGHRA, YSYEKL. The length of the CDR3 is 17 residues. V shed 1 base and J 2 bases; nucleotides not matched to a gene: 10. This entry comes from a study of blood T cell repertoires in COVID-19. Study information: Sites in the United States, Italy and Spain provided acute and convalescent COVID-19 samples.

This TCR was sampled from a woman in her fifties or sixties who had recovered from COVID-19. The sample taken for sequencing was peripheral blood. The rearrangement joins TRBV4-1 to TRBJ1-2, with 7 nucleotides matching TRBD1. Here the CDR3 reads CASSQGKGALVNYGYTF. CDR3 coding DNA: TGCGCCAGCAGCCAAGGGAAGGGGGCCCTTGTGAACTATGGCTACACCTTC.